Listed below are T cell receptor beta chains from one sample, sequenced in a study of neurological immune-mediated disorders. TCRdb analysed the 5' RACE reads with MiXCR anew, one entry per CDR3 protein. The sample records approximately 74,000 distinct CDR3 sequences, about 9.7% being singletons. The sample consisted of PBMCs. These receptors all come from a man over 45 in good health. CDR3s include the opening cysteine and the closing phenylalanine or tryptophan. The order of the fields is clone size, V gene, J gene, D gene, CDR3 DNA, CDR3 protein. A D gene is named only where the DNA matches it firmly. Rows give clone size only sometimes, using once, few, many, or a class for an expanded clone.

abundance: many; v_gene: TRBV29-1; j_gene: TRBJ1-5; d_gene: .; CDR3nt: TGCAGCGTTGGTGCGGATCCTAATCAGCCCCAGCATTTT; CDR3aa: CSVGADPNQPQHF
abundance: many; v_gene: TRBV12-3/TRBV12-4; j_gene: TRBJ2-3; d_gene: .; CDR3nt: TGTGCCAGCAGAGCTAGCGAAGCTAGCACAGATACGCAGTATTTT; CDR3aa: CASRASEASTDTQYF
abundance: .; v_gene: TRBV7-2; j_gene: TRBJ1-6; d_gene: TRBD1; CDR3nt: TGTGCCAGCGCGGGACAGGGAAATTCACCCCTCCACTTT; CDR3aa: CASAGQGNSPLHF
abundance: many; v_gene: TRBV3-1; j_gene: TRBJ2-5; d_gene: .; CDR3nt: TGTGCCAGCAGCCAAGGACCCACCCGAGAGACCCAGTACTTC; CDR3aa: CASSQGPTRETQYF
abundance: many; v_gene: TRBV6-2/TRBV6-3; j_gene: TRBJ1-5; d_gene: TRBD1; CDR3nt: TGTGCCAGCAGGCGGACAGGGGGACCCAATCAGCCCCAGCATTTT; CDR3aa: CASRRTGGPNQPQHF
abundance: many; v_gene: TRBV10-3; j_gene: TRBJ2-3; d_gene: TRBD2; CDR3nt: TGTGCCATCAGTGAAACATCTGCTAGCGGCTCCACAGATACGCAGTATTTT; CDR3aa: CAISETSASGSTDTQYF
abundance: many; v_gene: TRBV6-6; j_gene: TRBJ2-1; d_gene: TRBD2; CDR3nt: TGTGCCAGCAGTTACCCCAGGGGGGCTAGCGGGAGGTACGACGAGCAGTTCTTC; CDR3aa: CASSYPRGASGRYDEQFF
abundance: many; v_gene: TRBV12-3/TRBV12-4; j_gene: TRBJ1-5; d_gene: .; CDR3nt: TGTGCCAGCAGACTCGGACAGAACCAGCCCCAGCATTTT; CDR3aa: CASRLGQNQPQHF
abundance: many; v_gene: TRBV14; j_gene: TRBJ2-6; d_gene: TRBD2; CDR3nt: TGTGCCAGCAGCCGTAGGCGGGGGTCCGGGGCCAACGTCCTGACTTTC; CDR3aa: CASSRRRGSGANVLTF
abundance: many; v_gene: TRBV7-2; j_gene: TRBJ2-2; d_gene: .; CDR3nt: TGTGCCAGCAGCTTAGCGGGCAGGAACACCGGGGAGCTGTTTTTT; CDR3aa: CASSLAGRNTGELFF
abundance: many; v_gene: TRBV4-2; j_gene: TRBJ2-1; d_gene: .; CDR3nt: TGTGCCAGCAGCCATCCCTCTGGAACACTAGCCGGAGGTGAGCAGTTCTTC; CDR3aa: CASSHPSGTLAGGEQFF
abundance: few; v_gene: TRBV9; j_gene: TRBJ1-1; d_gene: TRBD1; CDR3nt: TGTGCCAGCAGCGGGGGGGGAGGGGGCGGAACTGAAGCTTTCTTT; CDR3aa: CASSGGGGGGTEAFF
abundance: many; v_gene: TRBV5-1; j_gene: TRBJ1-6; d_gene: .; CDR3nt: TGCGCCAGCAGCTGGGGACGGGATAATTCACCCCTCCACTTT; CDR3aa: CASSWGRDNSPLHF
abundance: many; v_gene: TRBV14; j_gene: TRBJ1-4; d_gene: .; CDR3nt: TGTGCCAGCAGCCAAGCTCTGTCTGAAAAACTGTTTTTT; CDR3aa: CASSQALSEKLFF
abundance: many; v_gene: TRBV12-3/TRBV12-4; j_gene: TRBJ2-3; d_gene: .; CDR3nt: TGTGCCAGCAGTTTAAACTCCCGGCCAGATACGCAGTATTTT; CDR3aa: CASSLNSRPDTQYF